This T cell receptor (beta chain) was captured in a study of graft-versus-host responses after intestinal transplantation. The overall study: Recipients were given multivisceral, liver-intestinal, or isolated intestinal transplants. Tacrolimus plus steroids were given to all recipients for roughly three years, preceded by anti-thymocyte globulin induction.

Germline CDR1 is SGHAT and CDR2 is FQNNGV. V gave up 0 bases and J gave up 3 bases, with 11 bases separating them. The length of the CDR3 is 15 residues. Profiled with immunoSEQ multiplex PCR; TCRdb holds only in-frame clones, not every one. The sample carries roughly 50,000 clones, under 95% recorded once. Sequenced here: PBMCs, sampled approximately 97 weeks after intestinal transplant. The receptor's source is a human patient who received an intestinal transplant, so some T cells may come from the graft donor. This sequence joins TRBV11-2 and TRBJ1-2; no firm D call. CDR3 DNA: TGTGCCAGCAGCTTAGACATCTCGGCACACTATGGCTACACCTTC. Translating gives CASSLDISAHYGYTF. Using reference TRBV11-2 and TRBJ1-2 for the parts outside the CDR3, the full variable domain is EAGVAQSPRYKIIEKRQSVAFWCNPISGHATLYWYQQILGQGPKLLIQFQNNGVVDDSQLPKDRFSAERLKGVDSTLKIQPAKLEDSAVYLCASSLDISAHYGYTFGSGTRLTVV.